One and the same sample provided the 17 T cell receptor beta chains below, sequenced in a study of technical replicates of blood from a handful of donors. TCRdb's table, derived via immunoSEQ multiplex PCR, lists solely in-frame clones and lacks some. The sample holds around 92,000 clones, approximately 95% seen once. Sequences were obtained from T cells isolated from PBMCs. The source of these receptors is a human donor in good health.

This clone was counted a single time. The genes are TRBV5-1 and TRBJ2-3; 7 bases fit TRBD2. This CDR3 is 17 amino acids long. Germline assignment: CDR1 SGHRS and CDR2 YFSETQ. The trim removed 0 bases at V and 6 bases at J, leaving 13 bases unmatched. Here the CDR3 DNA reads TGCGCCAGCAGCTTGGTACCGATGCGGGAGATCAAGGATACGCAGTATTTT. As protein: CASSLVPMREIKDTQYF.

As regards this clone: Sequence at one end of the junction differs from germline and may be a read error. This sequence joins TRBV7-7 and TRBJ1-1; D might be TRBD1 (5 bases). The CDR3 loop spans 16 amino acids. Germline V gene lookup returns CDR1 SSHAT and CDR2 FNYEAQ (reference sequence). The CDR3 DNA sequence: TGTGCTAGCAGCACTAAACGGGGGTGGATGAACACTGAAGCTTTCTTT. Protein: CASSTKRGWMNTEAFF.

The chain has TRBV9 and TRBJ1-1; TRBD1 matches at 8 bases. CDR3 size: 14 residues. Germline values: CDR1 SGDLS, CDR2 YYNGEE. Losses at the gene ends were 3 bases for V and 1 base for J; bases not matched to a gene: 2. CDR3 residues: CASSEQGGNTEAFF. CDR3 DNA sequence: TGTGCCAGCAGCGAACAGGGGGGGAACACTGAAGCTTTCTTT. Filled out from reference TRBV9 and TRBJ1-1, the complete variable domain reads DSGVTQTPKHLITATGQRVTLRCSPRSGDLSVYWYQQSLDQGLQFLIQYYNGEERAKGNILERFSAQQFPDLHSELNLSSLELGDSALYFCASSEQGGNTEAFFGQGTRLTVV.

The gene calls are TRBV6-5 and TRBJ1-1; D is uncertain. Trimming took 2 bases from V and 2 from J, leaving 6 bases between them. Germline V gene data show CDR1 as MNHEY and CDR2 as SVGAGI. CDR3 length: 13 amino acids. The CDR3 DNA reads as TGTGCCAGCAGTTACCTTAGCAACACTGAAGCTTTCTTT. Translation gives CASSYLSNTEAFF.

The chain links TRBV5-1 to TRBJ1-1; the D gene is possibly TRBD1 (6 bases). Per the germline V gene, CDR1 is SGHRS and CDR2 is YFSETQ. V dropped 3 bases and J dropped 0 bases, with 12 bases sitting between them. The CDR3 is made up of 15 amino acids. CDR3 DNA: TGCGCCAGCAGCTCCCAGGGGTGGATGAACACTGAAGCTTTCTTT. Protein product: CASSSQGWMNTEAFF.

The CDR3 spells CASSQAGTGGRYNEQFF. DNA of the CDR3: TGCGCCAGCAGCCAAGCAGGGACAGGGGGACGCTACAATGAGCAGTTCTTC. This chain connects TRBV4-1 to TRBJ2-1; TRBD1 aligns across 11 bases. Germline trimming cut 1 base from V and 3 bases from J; bases unmatched to any gene: 5. From germline, CDR1 is MGHRA and CDR2 YSYEKL. The CDR3 has 17 amino acids.

This rearrangement joins TRBV6-5 to TRBJ2-5, with TRBD2 as a possible D gene (5 bases). This CDR3 spans 15 amino acids. The V gene lost 0 bases and the J gene lost 5 bases, with 13 bases spanning the gap. CDR1 is MNHEY, CDR2 SVGAGI, per germline. The CDR3, as DNA: TGTGCCAGCAGTTACTCTGGGCCGAGAGGGGAGACCCAGTACTTC. Its translation is CASSYSGPRGETQYF.

Only one count was recorded for this clone. This sequence joins TRBV15 and TRBJ2-7; D not resolved. The V gene lost 0 bases and the J gene lost 4 bases, with 10 bases spanning the gap. In germline, CDR1 is LNHNV, CDR2 YYDKDF (reference sequence). CDR3 length equals 14 residues. The CDR3 loop is CATSRDPDGYEQYF. CDR3 nucleotides: TGTGCCACCAGCAGAGATCCTGACGGGTACGAGCAGTACTTC.

The chain has TRBV2 and TRBJ2-1; TRBD1 aligns across 7 bases. J gave up 1 base and V 3 bases, and 15 bases lay outside the gene matches. Germline values: CDR1 SNHLY, CDR2 FYNNEI. The CDR3 is 19 amino acids. DNA for the CDR3: TGTGCCAGCAGTGAGAAAAGAACGAAGACAGGGCTGTCCTACAATGAGCAGTTCTTC. It yields the protein CASSEKRTKTGLSYNEQFF.

J is TRBJ2-3 and V is TRBV7-6; TRBD1 might be the D (6 bases). V was shortened by 1 base and J by 5 bases, with 13 bases between the two germline ends. Germline loops: CDR1 SGHVS, CDR2 FNYEAQ. The CDR3 runs to 15 residues. In DNA, the CDR3 is TGTGCCAGCAGCTTAGAACAGGGAAGGATAGATACGCAGTATTTT. As protein: CASSLEQGRIDTQYF. Based on the CDR3 plus reference TRBV7-6 and TRBJ2-3, the full variable domain is GAGVSQSPRYKVTKRGQDVALRCDPISGHVSLYWYRQALGQGPEFLTYFNYEAQQDKSGLPNDRFSAERPEGSISTLTIQRTEQRDSAMYRCASSLEQGRIDTQYFGPGTRLTVL.

The chain employs TRBV7-2 and TRBJ1-5; 7 bases are a match to TRBD1. Germline V gene data show CDR1 as SGHTA and CDR2 as FQGNSA. This CDR3 spans 16 amino acids. The V segment lost 5 bases and the J segment 4 bases; nucleotides outside the gene matches: 11. Written as DNA, the CDR3 is TGTGCCAGCAGCAGCCCGACAGGGAACAAAAATCAGCCCCAGCATTTT. Protein: CASSSPTGNKNQPQHF. Together with reference TRBV7-2 and TRBJ1-5, the CDR3 gives the full variable domain: GAGVSQSPSNKVTEKGKDVELRCDPISGHTALYWYRQSLGQGLEFLIYFQGNSAPDKSGLPSDRFSAERTGGSVSTLTIQRTQQEDSAVYLCASSSPTGNKNQPQHFGDGTRLSIL.

J is TRBJ2-7 and V is TRBV27; 7 bases map to TRBD2. The germline V gene has CDR1 MNHEY and CDR2 SMNVEV (reference sequence). J was trimmed by 2 bases and V by 3 bases; bases with no gene match: 4. This CDR3 contains 14 residues. The CDR3 is CASSFMAGAYEQYF. In DNA form, the CDR3 reads TGTGCCAGCAGTTTTATGGCGGGGGCCTACGAGCAGTACTTC.

This rearrangement joins TRBV28 to TRBJ1-2, with 8 nucleotides matching TRBD1. Germline V gives CDR1 MDHEN, CDR2 SYDVKM. The CDR3 has 16 residues. The ends lost 5 bases at V and 0 bases at J; junction bases unmatched: 8. The CDR3 region has the DNA TGTGCCAGCAGTCAACAGGGGGTCGAAGCTAACTATGGCTACACCTTC. Protein: CASSQQGVEANYGYTF.

The V gene is TRBV29-1, the J gene TRBJ2-5; D remains ambiguous. The CDR3 contains 12 residues. CDR1 is SQVTM and CDR2 is ANQGSEA in the germline V gene. Trimming removed 2 bases from V and 2 bases from J, with 6 bases in between. For the CDR3, the DNA is TGCAGCGTTGAAACGGAGCAAGAGACCCAGTACTTC. Protein: CSVETEQETQYF.

The chain employs TRBV19 and TRBJ2-7; D is possibly TRBD1 (6 bases). Germline V gene data show CDR1 as LNHDA and CDR2 as SQIVND (reference sequence). V shed 2 bases and J shed 6 bases, with 17 bases lying between them. The length of the CDR3 is 15 residues. CDR3 protein: CASSIRGRGRGEQYF. The CDR3, as DNA: TGTGCCAGTAGTATAAGGGGCAGGGGAAGGGGCGAGCAGTACTTC. Supplemented by reference TRBV19 and TRBJ2-7, the full variable domain reads DGGITQSPKYLFRKEGQNVTLSCEQNLNHDAMYWYRQDPGQGLRLIYYSQIVNDFQKGDIAEGYSVSREKKESFPLTVTSAQKNPTAFYLCASSIRGRGRGEQYFGPGTRLTVT.

The rearrangement uses TRBV6-5 and TRBJ2-7; 9 nucleotides line up with TRBD1. Germline CDR1 MNHEY, CDR2 SVGAGI. This CDR3 has 15 amino acids. The junction had 7 bases not matched to a gene; V was cut back by 5 bases and J by 2 bases. CDR3 amino acids: CASSLWTGETYEQYF. The CDR3 region has the DNA TGTGCCAGCAGTCTATGGACAGGGGAGACCTACGAGCAGTACTTC.

The chain combines TRBV6-5 with TRBJ2-7; 9 nucleotides align to TRBD2. The CDR3 sequence is 15 residues long. The germline CDR1 and CDR2 sequences are MNHEY and SVGAGI. V shed 2 bases and J 3 bases; nucleotides not matched to a gene: 5. The CDR3 region has the DNA TGTGCCAGCAGTTACGAAGCGGGGGGCCTCTACGAGCAGTACTTC. Translated: CASSYEAGGLYEQYF.